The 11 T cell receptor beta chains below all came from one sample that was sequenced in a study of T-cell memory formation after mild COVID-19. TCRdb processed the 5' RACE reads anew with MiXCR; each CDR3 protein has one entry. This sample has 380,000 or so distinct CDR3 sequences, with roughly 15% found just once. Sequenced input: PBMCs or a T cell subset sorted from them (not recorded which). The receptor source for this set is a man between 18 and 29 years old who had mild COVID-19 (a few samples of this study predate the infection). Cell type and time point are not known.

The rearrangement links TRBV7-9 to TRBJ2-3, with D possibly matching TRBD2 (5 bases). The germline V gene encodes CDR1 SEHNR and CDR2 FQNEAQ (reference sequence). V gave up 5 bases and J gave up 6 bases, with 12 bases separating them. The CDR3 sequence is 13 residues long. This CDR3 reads CASSPLTRDTQYF. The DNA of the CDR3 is TGTGCCAGCAGCCCCCTCACTAGGGATACGCAGTATTTT.

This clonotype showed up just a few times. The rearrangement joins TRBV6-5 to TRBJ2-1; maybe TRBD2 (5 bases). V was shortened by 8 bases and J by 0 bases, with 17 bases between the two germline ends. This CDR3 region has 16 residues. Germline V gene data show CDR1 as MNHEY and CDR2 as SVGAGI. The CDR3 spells CASRGRAVSSYNEQFF. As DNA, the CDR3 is TGTGCCAGCCGGGGAAGGGCCGTTAGCTCCTACAATGAGCAGTTCTTC.

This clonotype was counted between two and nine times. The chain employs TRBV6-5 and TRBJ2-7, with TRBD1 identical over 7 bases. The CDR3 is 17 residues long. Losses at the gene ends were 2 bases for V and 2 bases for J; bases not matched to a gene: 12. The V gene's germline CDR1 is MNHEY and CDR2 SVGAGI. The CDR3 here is CASSYRLRGPITYEQYF. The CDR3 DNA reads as TGTGCCAGCAGTTACCGCCTTAGGGGGCCGATAACCTACGAGCAGTACTTC.

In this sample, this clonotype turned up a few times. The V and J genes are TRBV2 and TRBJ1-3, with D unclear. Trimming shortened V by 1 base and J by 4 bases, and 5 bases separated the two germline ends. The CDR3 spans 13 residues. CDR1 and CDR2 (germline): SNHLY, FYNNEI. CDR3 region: CASSEGRGNTIYF. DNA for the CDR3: TGTGCCAGCAGTGAAGGCAGGGGAAACACCATATATTTT.

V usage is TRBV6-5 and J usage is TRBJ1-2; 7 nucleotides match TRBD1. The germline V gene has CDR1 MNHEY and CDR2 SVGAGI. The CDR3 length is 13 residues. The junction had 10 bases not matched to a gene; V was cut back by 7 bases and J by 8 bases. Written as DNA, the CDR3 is TGTGCCAGCACCCTAGACAGGGCGAGAGGCTACACCTTC. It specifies CASTLDRARGYTF.

In nucleotides, the CDR3 is TGTGCCATTACGGGCACAGGTCCATACGAGCAGTACTTC. This encodes CAITGTGPYEQYF. The rearrangement joins TRBV11-2 to TRBJ2-7; a possible D gene is TRBD1 (5 bases). The CDR3 totals 13 residues. Germline V gene sequence: CDR1 SGHAT, CDR2 FQNNGV. The V end was cut by 10 bases, the J end by 4 bases, with 17 bases between.

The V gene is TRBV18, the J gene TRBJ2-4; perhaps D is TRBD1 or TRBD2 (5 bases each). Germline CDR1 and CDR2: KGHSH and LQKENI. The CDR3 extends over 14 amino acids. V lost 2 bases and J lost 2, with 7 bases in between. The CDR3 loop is CASSPGGTKNIQYF. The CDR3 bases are TGTGCCAGCTCACCAGGGGGAACCAAAAACATTCAGTACTTC.

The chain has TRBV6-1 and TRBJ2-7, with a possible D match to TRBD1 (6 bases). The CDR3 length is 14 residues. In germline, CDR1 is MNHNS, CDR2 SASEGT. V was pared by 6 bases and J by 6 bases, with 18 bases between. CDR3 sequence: CASRDPGHPREQYV. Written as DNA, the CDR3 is TGTGCCAGCAGAGATCCGGGACACCCTCGCGAGCAGTACGTC.

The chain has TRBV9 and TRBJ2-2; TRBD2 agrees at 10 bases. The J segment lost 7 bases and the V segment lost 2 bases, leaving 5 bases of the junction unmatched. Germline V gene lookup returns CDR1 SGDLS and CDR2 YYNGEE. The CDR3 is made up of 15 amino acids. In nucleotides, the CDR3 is TGTGCCAGCAGCGTCAGCGGGGGGGCGAACGGGGAGCTGTTTTTT. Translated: CASSVSGGANGELFF.

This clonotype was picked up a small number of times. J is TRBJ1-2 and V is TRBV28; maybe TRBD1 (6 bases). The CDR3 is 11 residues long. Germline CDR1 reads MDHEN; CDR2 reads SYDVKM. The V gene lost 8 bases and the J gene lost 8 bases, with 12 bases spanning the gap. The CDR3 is CASSGGWGYTF. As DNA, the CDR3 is TGTGCCAGCTCTGGGGGCTGGGGCTACACCTTC.

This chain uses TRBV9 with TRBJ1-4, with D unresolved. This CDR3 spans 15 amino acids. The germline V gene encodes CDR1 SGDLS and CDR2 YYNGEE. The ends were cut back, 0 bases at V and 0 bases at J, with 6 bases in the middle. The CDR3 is CASSVEASTNEKLFF. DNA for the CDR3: TGTGCCAGCAGCGTAGAAGCCTCAACTAATGAAAAACTGTTTTTT. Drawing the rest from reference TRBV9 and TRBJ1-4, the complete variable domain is DSGVTQTPKHLITATGQRVTLRCSPRSGDLSVYWYQQSLDQGLQFLIQYYNGEERAKGNILERFSAQQFPDLHSELNLSSLELGDSALYFCASSVEASTNEKLFFGSGTQLSVL.